The 2 T cell receptor beta chains presented below share a single source sample, sequenced in a study of STAT5B mutations in CD4+ large granular lymphocyte leukemia. This table comes from immunoSEQ multiplex PCR, and its TCRdb copy is limited to in-frame clones, with some not included. The profile shows 32,000 or so clones, 70% to 90% of them singletons. Specimen: CD4+ T cells from blood buffy coats. These receptor sequences come from a human donor in good health.

J is TRBJ2-1 and V is TRBV11-2; perhaps TRBD1 as D (5 bases). This CDR3 is built from 16 residues. V was clipped by 7 bases and J by 3 bases, with 19 bases between them. Germline CDR1 and CDR2: SGHAT and FQNNGV. The chain's CDR3 is CASIDDSRSYYNEQFF. CDR3 DNA: TGTGCCAGCATCGACGACAGCCGGTCATACTACAATGAGCAGTTCTTC.

This chain links TRBV10-3 with TRBJ2-3; D is undetermined. Trimming shortened V by 6 bases and J by 4 bases, and 8 bases separated the two germline ends. The CDR3 is made up of 12 amino acids. Per germline, CDR1 ENHRY and CDR2 SYGVKD. The CDR3 region is CAISAESDTQYF. The CDR3 nucleotides are TGTGCCATCAGCGCTGAGTCAGATACGCAGTATTTT.